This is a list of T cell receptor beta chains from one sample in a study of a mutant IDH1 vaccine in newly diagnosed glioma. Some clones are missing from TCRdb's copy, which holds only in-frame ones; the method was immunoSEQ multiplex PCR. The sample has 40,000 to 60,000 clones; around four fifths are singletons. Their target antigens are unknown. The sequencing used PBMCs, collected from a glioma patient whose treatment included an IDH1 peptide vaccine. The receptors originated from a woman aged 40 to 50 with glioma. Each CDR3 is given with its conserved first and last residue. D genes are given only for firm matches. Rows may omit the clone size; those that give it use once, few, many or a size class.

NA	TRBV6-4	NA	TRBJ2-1	CASSVVGGSYNEQFF	TGTGCCAGCAGTGTTGTGGGGGGATCCTACAATGAGCAGTTCTTC
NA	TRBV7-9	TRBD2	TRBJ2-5	CASSPLGGGDETQYF	TGTGCCAGCAGCCCACTTGGCGGGGGGGATGAGACCCAGTACTTC
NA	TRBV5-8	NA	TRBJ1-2	CASSLEVGLRYGYTF	TGTGCCAGCAGCCTGGAGGTCGGACTGCGCTATGGCTACACCTTC
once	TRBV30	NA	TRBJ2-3	CAFGRKINTDTQYF	TGTGCCTTTGGACGGAAAATTAACACAGATACGCAGTATTTT
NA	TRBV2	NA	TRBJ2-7	CASRISSSVGPYEQYF	TGTGCCAGCAGGATATCATCTTCCGTAGGGCCCTACGAGCAGTACTTC
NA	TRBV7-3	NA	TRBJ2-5	CATSTGRSETQYF	TGTGCCACTTCTACCGGGCGGTCGGAGACCCAGTACTTC
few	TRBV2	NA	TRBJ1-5	CASSLGPGQPQHF	TGTGCCAGCAGTCTGGGGCCCGGTCAGCCCCAGCATTTT
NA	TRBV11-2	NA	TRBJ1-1	CASRLGRSDTEAFF	TGTGCCAGCAGACTTGGGAGATCCGACACTGAAGCTTTCTTT
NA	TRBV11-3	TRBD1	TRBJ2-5	CASSLQGADQETQYF	TGTGCCAGCAGCTTACAGGGGGCGGACCAAGAGACCCAGTACTTC
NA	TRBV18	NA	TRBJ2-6	CASGPSGANVLTF	TGTGCCAGCGGTCCTTCTGGGGCCAACGTCCTGACTTTC
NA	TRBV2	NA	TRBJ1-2	CASSGMGGDYGYTF	TGTGCCAGCAGTGGAATGGGCGGAGACTATGGCTACACCTTC
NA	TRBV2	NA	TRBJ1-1	CASSEGEWDTEAFF	TGTGCCAGCAGTGAAGGGGAGTGGGACACTGAAGCTTTCTTT
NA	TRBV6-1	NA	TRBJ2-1	CASSWTSSYEQFF	TGTGCCAGCAGCTGGACTTCCTCCTATGAGCAGTTCTTC
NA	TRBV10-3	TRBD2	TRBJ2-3	CAISDGLGQDTQYF	TGTGCCATCAGTGATGGACTAGGCCAAGATACGCAGTATTTT
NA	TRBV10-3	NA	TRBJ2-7	CAISEWDATYEQYF	TGTGCCATCAGTGAGTGGGACGCCACCTACGAGCAGTACTTC
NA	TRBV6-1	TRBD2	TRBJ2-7	CASRERGGLSYEQYF	TGTGCCAGCAGGGAGCGGGGGGGCCTTTCGTACGAGCAGTACTTC
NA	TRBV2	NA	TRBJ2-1	CASSEVMGPLHRQFF	TGTGCCAGCAGTGAGGTAATGGGCCCCCTACATCGGCAGTTCTTC
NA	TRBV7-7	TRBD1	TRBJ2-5	CASSPDREEETQYF	TGTGCTAGCAGCCCGGACAGGGAAGAAGAGACCCAGTACTTC
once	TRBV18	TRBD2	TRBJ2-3	CASSPGGGTDTQYF	TGTGCCAGCTCACCCGGCGGGGGGACAGATACGCAGTATTTT
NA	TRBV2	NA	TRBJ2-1	CASKVGGGNEQFF	TGTGCCAGCAAGGTCGGGGGTGGGAATGAGCAGTTCTTC
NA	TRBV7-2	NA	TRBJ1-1	CASSYSGGTEAFF	TGTGCCAGCAGCTACTCGGGTGGCACTGAAGCTTTCTTT
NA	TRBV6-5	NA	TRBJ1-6	CASSPRNLLALHF	TGTGCCAGCAGTCCCAGGAACCTTTTAGCCCTCCACTTT
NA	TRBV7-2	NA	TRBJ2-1	CASSTPMTDEQFF	TGTGCCAGCAGCACGCCAATGACGGATGAGCAGTTCTTC
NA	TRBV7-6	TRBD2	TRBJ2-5	CASSLEGASGQETQYF	TGTGCCAGCAGCTTAGAAGGGGCTAGCGGCCAAGAGACCCAGTACTTC
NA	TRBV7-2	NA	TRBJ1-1	CASSLVGVDTEAFF	TGTGCCAGCAGCTTAGTGGGGGTAGACACTGAAGCTTTCTTT
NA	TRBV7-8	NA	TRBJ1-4	CASSLGSGQGDEKLFF	TGTGCCAGCAGCCTCGGGTCGGGGCAGGGCGACGAAAAACTGTTTTTT
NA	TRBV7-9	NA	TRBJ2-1	CASSLWEGVAAEQFF	TGTGCCAGCAGCTTGTGGGAGGGGGTGGCCGCTGAGCAGTTCTTC
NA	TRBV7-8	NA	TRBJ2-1	CASSPEGRWEQFF	TGTGCCAGCAGTCCAGAGGGGCGTTGGGAGCAGTTCTTC
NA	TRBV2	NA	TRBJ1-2	CASRLAGITYGYTF	TGTGCCAGCAGGCTAGCGGGGATTACCTATGGCTACACCTTC
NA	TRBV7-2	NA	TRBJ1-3	CASSQQTALGGNTIYF	TGTGCCAGCAGCCAACAGACAGCTCTAGGAGGAAACACCATATATTTT
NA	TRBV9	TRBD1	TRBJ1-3	CASSPRQGAGNTIYF	TGTGCCAGCAGCCCCCGACAGGGGGCTGGAAACACCATATATTTT
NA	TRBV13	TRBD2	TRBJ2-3	CASRVTSAFSTDTQYF	TGTGCCAGCAGGGTAACTAGCGCTTTTAGCACAGATACGCAGTATTTT
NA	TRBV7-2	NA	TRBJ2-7	CASSLSAGAREQYF	TGTGCCAGCAGCTTATCGGCAGGGGCCCGGGAGCAGTACTTC
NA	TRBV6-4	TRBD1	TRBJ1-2	CASSQGRGYTF	TGTGCCAGCTCACAGGGGCGAGGCTACACCTTC
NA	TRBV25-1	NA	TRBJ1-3	CASSDGRRNGNTIYF	TGTGCCAGCAGTGACGGACGGCGCAATGGAAACACCATATATTTT
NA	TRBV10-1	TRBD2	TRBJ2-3	CASSENLAGAADTQYF	TGCGCCAGCAGTGAGAATTTAGCGGGGGCGGCAGATACGCAGTATTTT
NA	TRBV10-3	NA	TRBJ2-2	CAISDGDGELFF	TGTGCCATCAGTGATGGGGACGGGGAGCTGTTTTTT
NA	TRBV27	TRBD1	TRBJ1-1	CASSLDRGANTEAFF	TGTGCCAGCAGTTTAGACAGGGGCGCTAACACTGAAGCTTTCTTT
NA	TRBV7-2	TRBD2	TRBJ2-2	CASSPTGRAANTGELFF	TGTGCCAGCAGCCCGACGGGGAGGGCCGCGAACACCGGGGAGCTGTTTTTT
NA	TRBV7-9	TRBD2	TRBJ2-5	CASSTTSLETQYF	TGTGCCAGCAGCACGACTAGCCTGGAGACCCAGTACTTC
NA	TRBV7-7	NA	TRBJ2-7	CASSLGSAASYEQYF	TGTGCTAGCAGCTTAGGATCGGCAGCCTCCTACGAGCAGTACTTC
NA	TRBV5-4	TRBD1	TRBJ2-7	CASSPGLRTGVYEQYF	TGTGCCAGCAGCCCCGGGTTAAGGACAGGGGTCTACGAGCAGTACTTC
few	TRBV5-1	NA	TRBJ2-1	CASSAGTHSYNEQFF	TGCGCCAGCAGCGCCGGGACTCACTCCTACAATGAGCAGTTCTTC
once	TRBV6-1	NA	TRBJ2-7	CASSDGTGGEQYF	TGTGCCAGCAGTGACGGCACGGGCGGCGAGCAGTACTTC
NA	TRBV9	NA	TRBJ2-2	CASSVSLLGGYTGELFF	TGTGCCAGCAGCGTATCCTTACTAGGGGGTTACACCGGGGAGCTGTTTTTT
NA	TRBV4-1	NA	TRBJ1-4	CASSQGGRFNEKLFF	TGCGCCAGCAGCCAAGGTGGTCGATTTAATGAAAAACTGTTTTTT
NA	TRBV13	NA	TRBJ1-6	CASSLASLYNSPLHF	TGTGCCAGCAGCCTCGCTAGTCTCTATAATTCACCCCTCCACTTT
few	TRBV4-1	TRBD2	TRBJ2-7	CASGIAGGNYEQYF	TGCGCCAGCGGTATAGCGGGGGGAAACTACGAGCAGTACTTC
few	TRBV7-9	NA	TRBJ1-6	CASSLDGGWGSYNSPLHF	TGTGCCAGCAGCTTGGACGGTGGATGGGGCTCCTATAATTCACCCCTCCACTTT
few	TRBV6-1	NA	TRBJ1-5	CASSERTASYSNQPQHF	TGTGCCAGCAGTGAACGGACAGCGTCTTATAGCAATCAGCCCCAGCATTTT
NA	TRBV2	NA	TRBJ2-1	CASSVYNEQFF	TGTGCCAGCAGTGTCTACAATGAGCAGTTCTTC
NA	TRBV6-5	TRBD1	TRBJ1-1	CASSKGQATLAFF	TGTGCCAGCAGCAAGGGACAGGCGACCCTCGCTTTCTTT
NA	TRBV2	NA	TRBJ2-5	CASSFGGGPRETQYF	TGTGCCAGCAGTTTCGGCGGGGGCCCGAGGGAGACCCAGTACTTC
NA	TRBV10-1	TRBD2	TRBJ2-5	CASSEGLAGSQETQYF	TGCGCCAGCAGTGAAGGGCTAGCGGGGAGCCAAGAGACCCAGTACTTC